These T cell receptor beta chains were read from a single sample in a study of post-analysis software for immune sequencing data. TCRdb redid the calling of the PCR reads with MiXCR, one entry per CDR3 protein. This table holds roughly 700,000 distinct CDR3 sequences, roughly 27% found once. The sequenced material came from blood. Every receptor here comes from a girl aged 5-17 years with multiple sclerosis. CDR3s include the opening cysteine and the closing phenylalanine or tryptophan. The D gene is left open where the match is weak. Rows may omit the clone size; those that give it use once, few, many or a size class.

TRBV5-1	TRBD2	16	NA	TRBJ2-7	CASSLDPAGATYEQYF	TGCGCCAGCAGCTTGGATCCAGCGGGAGCGACTTACGAGCAGTACTTC
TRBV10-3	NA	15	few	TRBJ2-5	CAISDPGASSGEQYF	TGTGCCATCAGTGATCCCGGGGCCAGCTCGGGAGAGCAGTACTTC
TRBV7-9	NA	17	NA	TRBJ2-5	CASSLRALGDKEETQYF	TGTGCCAGCAGCTTACGAGCCCTTGGGGACAAGGAAGAGACCCAGTACTTC
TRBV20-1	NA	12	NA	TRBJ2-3	CRAINGPDTQYF	TGCAGGGCCATTAATGGGCCAGATACGCAGTATTTT
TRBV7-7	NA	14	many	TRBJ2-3	CASSLRGPTDTQYF	TGTGCCAGCAGCTTACGGGGGCCCACAGATACGCAGTATTTT
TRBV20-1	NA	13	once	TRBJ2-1	CSARAGFQETQFF	TGCAGTGCTAGAGCGGGCTTCCAAGAGACCCAGTTCTTC
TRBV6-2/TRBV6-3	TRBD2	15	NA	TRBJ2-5	CASSYSNREVETQYF	TGTGCCAGCAGTTACTCGAATCGGGAGGTGGAGACCCAGTACTTC
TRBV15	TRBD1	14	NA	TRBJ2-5	CATSGQGAQETQYF	TGTGCCACCAGCGGACAGGGAGCCCAAGAGACCCAGTACTTC
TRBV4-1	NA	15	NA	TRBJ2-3	CASSRTALITDTQYF	TGCGCCAGCAGCCGGACGGCTCTGATTACAGATACGCAGTATTTT
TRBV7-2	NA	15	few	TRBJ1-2	CASSLARVINYGYTF	TGTGCCAGCAGCTTAGCGAGAGTTATTAACTATGGCTACACCTTC
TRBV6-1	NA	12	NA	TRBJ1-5	CASRRENQPQHF	TGTGCCAGCAGACGAGAAAATCAGCCCCAGCATTTT
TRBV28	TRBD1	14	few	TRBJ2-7	CASSRQTGSYEQYF	TGTGCCAGCAGCCGCCAGACAGGGTCCTACGAGCAGTACTTC
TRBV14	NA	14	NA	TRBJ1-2	CASSQARGYYGYTF	TGTGCCAGCAGCCAAGCGCGGGGGTACTATGGCTACACCTTC
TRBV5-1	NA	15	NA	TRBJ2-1	CASSLNSAKIGEQFF	TGCGCCAGCAGCTTAAATTCGGCAAAGATAGGTGAGCAGTTCTTC
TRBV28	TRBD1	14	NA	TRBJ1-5	CASTADRGLQPQHF	TGTGCCAGCACCGCGGACAGGGGGCTTCAGCCCCAGCATTTT
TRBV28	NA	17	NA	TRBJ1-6	CASSLSPSTGLGSPLHF	TGTGCCAGCAGTTTATCCCCCTCGACAGGCCTGGGGTCACCCCTCCACTTT
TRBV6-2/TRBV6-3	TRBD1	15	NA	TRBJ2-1	CVSSYRDRGYNEQFF	TGTGTCAGCAGTTACCGGGACAGGGGATACAATGAGCAGTTCTTC
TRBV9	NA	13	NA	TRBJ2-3	CASSVGSQNTQYF	TGTGCCAGCAGCGTAGGGTCGCAGAATACGCAGTATTTT
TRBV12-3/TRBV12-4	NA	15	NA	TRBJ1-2	CASSLAGWAGYGYTF	TGTGCCAGCAGTTTAGCGGGGTGGGCCGGCTATGGCTACACCTTC
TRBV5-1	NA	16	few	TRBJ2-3	CASSWGGRGGTDTQYF	TGCGCCAGCAGCTGGGGGGGCAGGGGCGGCACAGATACGCAGTATTTT
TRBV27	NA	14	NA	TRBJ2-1	CASNVRSSYNEQFF	TGTGCCAGCAACGTGAGGAGCTCCTACAATGAGCAGTTCTTC
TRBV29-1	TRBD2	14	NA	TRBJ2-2	CSVGASGNTGELFF	TGCAGCGTTGGGGCTAGCGGGAACACCGGGGAGCTGTTTTTT
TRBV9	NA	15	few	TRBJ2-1	CASSVSRSSYNEQFF	TGTGCCAGCAGCGTTTCCCGGAGCTCCTACAATGAGCAGTTCTTC
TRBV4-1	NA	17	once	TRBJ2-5	CAGSQASGPPRSETQYF	TGCGCCGGCAGCCAAGCTTCTGGGCCCCCGAGGTCAGAGACCCAGTACTTC
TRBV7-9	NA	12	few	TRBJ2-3	CASSRTPDTQYF	TGTGCCAGCAGCCGGACCCCAGATACGCAGTATTTT
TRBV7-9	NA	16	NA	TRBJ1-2	CASSLGADAGRGGYTF	TGTGCCAGCAGCTTAGGGGCGGACGCAGGCCGAGGGGGCTACACCTTC
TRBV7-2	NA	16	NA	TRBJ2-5	CASSLDGSGVQETQYF	TGTGCCAGCAGCTTAGACGGTTCGGGAGTCCAGGAGACCCAGTACTTC
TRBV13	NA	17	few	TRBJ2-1	CASSPSRGYWPGNEQFF	TGTGCCAGCAGCCCATCTAGGGGCTACTGGCCAGGGAATGAGCAGTTCTTC
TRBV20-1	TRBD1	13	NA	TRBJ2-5	CSAPSTGLETQYF	TGCAGTGCTCCTTCGACAGGGTTAGAGACCCAGTACTTC
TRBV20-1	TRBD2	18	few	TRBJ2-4	CSARESGTSGSTRNIQYF	TGCAGTGCTAGAGAATCAGGGACTAGCGGGAGTACGAGAAACATTCAGTACTTC
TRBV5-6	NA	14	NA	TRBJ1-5	CASTTFLGNQPQHF	TGTGCCAGCACCACCTTCTTGGGCAATCAGCCCCAGCATTTT
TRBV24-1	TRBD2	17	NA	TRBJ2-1	CATSGTSGRPSYNEQFF	TGTGCCACCAGCGGGACTAGCGGGAGACCTAGCTACAATGAGCAGTTCTTC
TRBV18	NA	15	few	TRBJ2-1	CASSPPGQSYNEQFF	TGTGCCAGCTCACCACCGGGACAATCCTACAATGAGCAGTTCTTC
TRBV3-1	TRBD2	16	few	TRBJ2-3	CASSQKAGVGTDTQYF	TGTGCCAGCAGCCAAAAAGCGGGGGTTGGCACAGATACGCAGTATTTT
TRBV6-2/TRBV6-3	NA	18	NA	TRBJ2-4	CASSRLVLAELAKNIQYF	TGTGCCAGCAGCCGCCTCGTTTTGGCGGAACTAGCCAAAAACATTCAGTACTTC
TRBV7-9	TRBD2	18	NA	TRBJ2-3	CTSSLKPRGSGRPDTQYF	TGTACCAGCAGCTTAAAGCCTCGAGGTAGCGGGAGGCCAGATACGCAGTATTTT
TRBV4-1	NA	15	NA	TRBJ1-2	CASSQEEGQGNGYTF	TGCGCCAGCAGCCAAGAAGAGGGACAAGGGAATGGCTACACCTTC
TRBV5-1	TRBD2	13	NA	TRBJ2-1	CASSLSGGSEQFF	TGCGCCAGCAGCCTTAGCGGGGGTAGTGAGCAGTTCTTC
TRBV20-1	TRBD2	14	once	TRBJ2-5	CSAQTGGPVETQYF	TGCAGTGCTCAAACGGGGGGGCCTGTGGAGACCCAGTACTTC
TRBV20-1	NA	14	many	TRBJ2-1	CSARIPTGNNEQFF	TGCAGTGCTCGGATACCAACAGGAAACAATGAGCAGTTCTTC
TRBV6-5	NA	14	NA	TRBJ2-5	CASRGTGRQETQYF	TGTGCCAGCAGGGGGACCGGGAGACAAGAGACCCAGTACTTC
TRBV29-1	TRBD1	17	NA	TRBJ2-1	CSVEDPGTGDQYNEQFF	TGCAGCGTTGAAGACCCCGGGACAGGAGATCAATACAATGAGCAGTTCTTC